This entry lists 31 T cell receptor beta chains sequenced from one sample in a study of human T cells and chemical hapten exposure. One entry per CDR3 protein results from TCRdb running MiXCR on the RACE reads. Here the sample spans approximately 77,000 distinct CDR3 sequences, approximately 15% being singletons. Time point described: pre-sensitization, week 0. Treatment reported: therapeutic diphenylcyclopropenone sensitization with weekly scalp DPC. The sequenced sample was whole blood, obtained in connection with sensitization to the hapten diphenylcyclopropenone (DPC). All receptors derive from a woman in her fifties or sixties with alopecia areata. Some clones in this sample may be carry-over from other donors' samples.

This clonotype was seen a few times. The chain joins TRBV19 to TRBJ2-1; TRBD2 matches 8 bases. Looked up from germline, CDR1 is LNHDA and CDR2 is SQIVND (reference sequence). Unmatched junction bases numbered 3, after V lost 4 bases and J lost 4 bases. This CDR3 contains 14 residues. The CDR3 reads CASSNIAGYNEQFF. The CDR3 DNA sequence: TGTGCCAGTAGTAACATAGCGGGATACAATGAGCAGTTCTTC. The variable domain in full, with the rest retrieved from reference TRBV19 and TRBJ2-1, is DGGITQSPKYLFRKEGQNVTLSCEQNLNHDAMYWYRQDPGQGLRLIYYSQIVNDFQKGDIAEGYSVSREKKESFPLTVTSAQKNPTAFYLCASSNIAGYNEQFFGPGTRLTVL.

CDR3 bases: TGTGCCAGCTCATCTCTATTCCTCTCCACCGGGACGGGAACGGGGAATGAGCAGTTCTTC. Its translation: CASSSLFLSTGTGTGNEQFF. V and J are TRBV18 and TRBJ2-1; D is perhaps TRBD1 or TRBD2 (5 bases each). Trimming stripped 5 bases from V and 7 bases from J, with 33 bases between. CDR3 length equals 20 residues. The germline CDR1 and CDR2 sequences are KGHSH and LQKENI. Together with reference TRBV18 and TRBJ2-1, the CDR3 gives the full variable domain: NAGVMQNPRHLVRRRGQEARLRCSPMKGHSHVYWYRQLPEEGLKFMVYLQKENIIDESGMPKERFSAEFPKEGPSILRIQQVVRGDSAAYFCASSSLFLSTGTGTGNEQFFGPGTRLTVL.

This chain links TRBV18 with TRBJ1-2, with D unresolved. The germline CDR1 and CDR2 sequences are KGHSH and LQKENI. V lost 5 bases to trimming and J lost 0 bases, with 13 bases between them. The CDR3 is 15 residues long. The CDR3, as DNA: TGTGCCAGCTCAGAGAGTACCATTGCTAACTATGGCTACACCTTC. The encoded protein is CASSESTIANYGYTF.

The chain recombines TRBV5-1 with TRBJ2-1; TRBD2 matches 10 bases. The germline V gene encodes CDR1 SGHRS and CDR2 YFSETQ. Trimming at V came to 3 bases and at J to 4 bases, leaving 10 bases not matched to a gene. CDR3 size: 17 residues. CDR3 sequence: CASSSLSGLASYNEQFF. The CDR3 DNA reads TGCGCCAGCAGCTCCTTATCGGGACTAGCGTCTTACAATGAGCAGTTCTTC.

This clonotype was observed a single time. The V call is TRBV28, the J call TRBJ1-1; no reliable D call. Per the germline V gene, CDR1 is MDHEN and CDR2 is SYDVKM. Between the trimmed V and J ends, which lost 6 bases and 3 bases, there was a span of 8 bases. The CDR3 runs to 12 residues. The CDR3 DNA reads as TGTGCCAGCAGGCACCAGTACACTGAAGCTTTCTTT. Amino acid sequence: CASRHQYTEAFF.

This clonotype has more than one count but fewer than ten. The rearrangement uses TRBV4-1 and TRBJ1-1; tentative D call: TRBD1 (5 bases). V gave up 1 base and J gave up 7 bases, with 10 bases separating them. Germline V gene data show CDR1 as MGHRA and CDR2 as YSYEKL. There are 13 residues in the CDR3. In DNA, the CDR3 is TGCGCCAGCAGCCAAGGATCCACAGGTGAAGCTTTCTTT. It is translated as CASSQGSTGEAFF.

This sequence joins TRBV25-1 and TRBJ2-5, with D perhaps TRBD1 (5 bases). Germline CDR1 MGHDK, CDR2 SYGVNS. The V end lost 1 base, the J end lost 9 bases, and 15 bases lay between the germline ends. The CDR3 is made up of 14 amino acids. The CDR3 coding sequence is TGTGCCAGCAGTGAATTTGGAGACAGAAATGCCCAGTACTTC. Protein product: CASSEFGDRNAQYF.

This clonotype was observed many times. The J gene is TRBJ1-2, the V gene TRBV7-2; D is undetermined. V lost 0 bases and J lost 3, with 8 bases in between. CDR3 length: 14 residues. The germline V gene encodes CDR1 SGHTA and CDR2 FQGNSA. This chain's CDR3 is CASSLAGKDYGYTF. CDR3 bases: TGTGCCAGCAGCTTAGCGGGCAAGGACTATGGCTACACCTTC.

The V and J genes are TRBV11-2 and TRBJ2-1; 15 nucleotides line up with TRBD2. Germline CDR1 is SGHAT and CDR2 is FQNNGV. The CDR3 is made up of 20 amino acids. V lost 5 bases, J lost 2 bases, and 13 bases stayed unmatched. The CDR3 DNA follows: TGTGCCAGCAGCAATCCGGGACTAGCGGGAGGACCCTTTACCTACAATGAGCAGTTCTTC. It specifies CASSNPGLAGGPFTYNEQFF.

This chain uses TRBV7-6 with TRBJ2-5; no firm D call. The CDR3 covers 10 residues. The V end lost 8 bases, the J end lost 2 bases, and 3 bases lay between the germline ends. CDR1 is SGHVS, CDR2 FNYEAQ, per germline. CDR3 nucleotides: TGTGCCAGCGGACAAGAGACCCAGTACTTC. It specifies CASGQETQYF.

The V gene is TRBV18, the J gene TRBJ1-5, with 7 bases lining up with TRBD1. There are 17 residues in the CDR3. Trimming at V came to 6 bases and at J to 5 bases, leaving 16 bases not matched to a gene. Germline loops: CDR1 KGHSH, CDR2 LQKENI. CDR3 residues: CASSILPGQAGDQPQHF. CDR3 nucleotides: TGTGCCAGCTCGATTTTGCCCGGACAGGCGGGAGATCAGCCCCAGCATTTT.

The chain employs TRBV11-2 and TRBJ2-1; D not resolved. CDR3 length equals 14 residues. The V and J ends lost 0 bases and 5 bases respectively, with 8 bases between them. Germline-derived CDR1 and CDR2 are SGHAT and FQNNGV. The CDR3 sequence is CASSLDLLNNEQFF. CDR3 bases: TGTGCCAGCAGCTTAGATTTGCTCAACAATGAGCAGTTCTTC.

This clonotype was picked up a small number of times. The chain employs TRBV6-6 and TRBJ2-3; 8 bases line up with TRBD2. This CDR3 comprises 16 residues. Germline values: CDR1 MNHNY, CDR2 SVGAGI (reference sequence). With 5 bases clipped from V and 1 base from J, the junction kept 8 bases outside the gene matches. CDR3 residues: CASSPTSALRTDTQYF. The CDR3 region has the DNA TGTGCCAGCAGTCCGACTAGCGCCTTGCGCACAGATACGCAGTATTTT.

J is TRBJ2-7 and V is TRBV28; D is possibly TRBD1 or TRBD2 (5 bases each). Germline CDR1 and CDR2: MDHEN and SYDVKM. Trimming removed 7 bases at V and 2 bases at J, with 9 bases between. The CDR3 contains 12 residues. The CDR3 DNA sequence: TGTGCCAGCACCGGGACGACCTACGAGCAGTACTTC. It yields the protein CASTGTTYEQYF. The full variable domain, its missing parts supplied by reference TRBV28 and TRBJ2-7, is DVKVTQSSRYLVKRTGEKVFLECVQDMDHENMFWYRQDPGLGLRLIYFSYDVKMKEKGDIPEGYSVSREKKERFSLILESASTNQTSMYLCASTGTTYEQYFGPGTRLTVT.

This chain connects TRBV5-1 to TRBJ2-3, with TRBD1 matching over 7 bases. In germline, CDR1 is SGHRS, CDR2 YFSETQ. There are 16 residues in the CDR3. V shed 3 bases, J shed 2 bases, and the junction held 9 bases outside the gene matches. The DNA of the CDR3 is TGCGCCAGCAGCTCCTGGGACAGAGCCTCCACAGATACGCAGTATTTT. Amino acids: CASSSWDRASTDTQYF.

The genes are TRBV12-3 or TRBV12-4 and TRBJ2-3; D ambiguous. With 6 bases removed from V and 2 bases from J, the gap between germline ends came to 9 bases. The CDR3 is 13 residues long. CDR3 in amino acids: CASRQRTTDTQYF. DNA of the CDR3: TGTGCCAGCAGACAGCGAACCACAGATACGCAGTATTTT.

The chain recombines TRBV29-1 with TRBJ1-5; D is uncertain. V was clipped by 4 bases and J by 2 bases, with 15 bases between them. Germline V lookup: CDR1 SQVTM, CDR2 ANQGSEA. The CDR3 contains 15 residues. CDR3 in amino acids: CSVVLVAGGNQPQHF. DNA for the CDR3: TGCAGCGTTGTGCTTGTTGCGGGAGGCAATCAGCCCCAGCATTTT. Together with reference TRBV29-1 and TRBJ1-5, the CDR3 gives the full variable domain: SAVISQKPSRDICQRGTSLTIQCQVDSQVTMMFWYRQQPGQSLTLIATANQGSEATYESGFVIDKFPISRPNLTFSTLTVSNMSPEDSSIYLCSVVLVAGGNQPQHFGDGTRLSIL.

This sequence joins TRBV2 and TRBJ2-3; TRBD2 matches 9 bases. The CDR3 is 12 residues long. With V trimmed by 6 bases and J by 10 bases, 5 bases remained unmatched. CDR1 SNHLY and CDR2 FYNNEI come from the germline V gene. CDR3 amino acids: CASRTTSGAQYF. The CDR3 coding sequence is TGTGCCAGCAGGACGACTAGCGGTGCGCAGTATTTT.

This clonotype was recorded many times. This sequence joins TRBV5-1 and TRBJ1-2; 7 bases line up with TRBD1. V trimming: 6 bases; J trimming: 4 bases; junction bases outside the gene matches: 6. Germline loops: CDR1 SGHRS, CDR2 YFSETQ. This CDR3 is 13 amino acids long. Here the CDR3 DNA reads TGCGCCAGCACCGTGGAGGGGGCCTATGGCTACACCTTC. Encoded protein: CASTVEGAYGYTF.

V is TRBV28 and J is TRBJ1-4, with D unclear. The CDR3 is 11 residues long. V was shortened by 10 bases and J by 8 bases, with 11 bases between the two germline ends. Germline lookup yields CDR1 MDHEN and CDR2 SYDVKM. The CDR3 reads CATLMREKLFF. The CDR3 coding sequence is TGTGCCACCCTGATGAGGGAAAAACTGTTTTTT.

The chain links TRBV5-1 to TRBJ2-7, with D unclear. Trimming cost V 0 bases and J 7 bases, with 8 bases left between them. The CDR3 is made up of 12 amino acids. Germline values: CDR1 SGHRS, CDR2 YFSETQ. CDR3 nucleotides: TGCGCCAGCAGCTTGGAGCCGGAAGAGCAGTACTTC. This encodes CASSLEPEEQYF.

This clonotype was counted ten times or more. The chain uses TRBV20-1 and TRBJ2-5; perhaps TRBD2 as D (5 bases). Germline V gene lookup returns CDR1 DFQATT and CDR2 SNEGSKA (reference sequence). Trimming took off 3 bases at V and 5 bases at J, with 19 bases between the two ends. This CDR3 spans 15 amino acids. The CDR3 DNA follows: TGCAGTGCTAGCCCTCCTCGTGGGAGTAAGGAGACCCAGTACTTC. This encodes CSASPPRGSKETQYF.

This clonotype was seen a handful of times. V gene TRBV12-3 or TRBV12-4 combines with J gene TRBJ2-7; 11 nucleotides agree with TRBD2. The CDR3 is made up of 17 amino acids. Losses at the gene ends were 5 bases for V and 6 bases for J; bases not matched to a gene: 15. The CDR3 protein is CASSADPTSGSISEQYF. In DNA form, the CDR3 reads TGTGCCAGCAGTGCCGACCCAACTAGCGGGAGTATATCCGAGCAGTACTTC.

This clonotype was recorded a few times. V gene TRBV4-3 combines with J gene TRBJ2-2; a weak D match, TRBD2 (6 bases). The V gene lost 2 bases and the J gene lost 0 bases, with 13 bases spanning the gap. In germline, CDR1 is LGHNA, CDR2 YSLEER. The CDR3 is 17 amino acids. CDR3 bases: TGCGCCAGCAGCCAACAAACTAGCTCCACGAACACCGGGGAGCTGTTTTTT. Amino acid sequence: CASSQQTSSTNTGELFF.

The genes are TRBV27 and TRBJ2-1, with 11 bases aligning to TRBD2. The CDR3 is 16 residues long. V shed 2 bases, J shed 7 bases, and the junction held 7 bases outside the gene matches. In germline, CDR1 is MNHEY, CDR2 SMNVEV (reference sequence). For the CDR3, the DNA is TGTGCCAGCAGTTTACAGATGACTAGCGGGATTAATGAGCAGTTCTTC. Amino acids: CASSLQMTSGINEQFF.

This clonotype was counted only a few times. This sequence joins TRBV29-1 and TRBJ2-1; the D call may be TRBD1 or TRBD2 (5 bases each). Trimming took off 4 bases at V and 9 bases at J, with 13 bases between the two ends. This CDR3 is 12 amino acids long. CDR1 and CDR2 (germline): SQVTM, ANQGSEA. In DNA, the CDR3 is TGCAGCGTTGCCAGGGTAGGGAGTGAGCAGTTCTTC. This translates into CSVARVGSEQFF.

This chain uses TRBV10-3 with TRBJ2-7; no clear D gene. V was cut by 3 bases and J by 7 bases, with 16 bases left in between. Germline V gene sequence: CDR1 ENHRY, CDR2 SYGVKD. This CDR3 region has 14 residues. CDR3 protein: CAISDFGSSYEQYF. The CDR3 DNA reads as TGTGCCATCAGTGACTTCGGCAGCTCTTATGAGCAGTACTTC.

This clonotype was seen more than once but under ten times. The V gene is TRBV7-2, the J gene TRBJ1-5; D gene ambiguous. This CDR3 spans 15 amino acids. The germline V gene encodes CDR1 SGHTA and CDR2 FQGNSA. V lost 1 base, J lost 0 bases, and 7 bases lay in between. CDR3 region: CASSLVSVSNQPQHF. The CDR3 DNA follows: TGTGCCAGCAGCTTAGTCTCGGTTAGCAATCAGCCCCAGCATTTT. Variable domain in full (rest from reference TRBV7-2 and TRBJ1-5): GAGVSQSPSNKVTEKGKDVELRCDPISGHTALYWYRQSLGQGLEFLIYFQGNSAPDKSGLPSDRFSAERTGGSVSTLTIQRTQQEDSAVYLCASSLVSVSNQPQHFGDGTRLSIL.

This clonotype was observed a few times. This sequence joins TRBV2 and TRBJ2-1; no clear D gene. Germline V lookup: CDR1 SNHLY, CDR2 FYNNEI. Trimming stripped 1 base from V and 0 bases from J, with 4 bases between. CDR3 length: 14 residues. CDR3: CASSEDFSYNEQFF. CDR3 nucleotides: TGTGCCAGCAGTGAAGACTTCTCCTACAATGAGCAGTTCTTC.

This clonotype was observed a few times. V and J are TRBV6-2 or TRBV6-3 and TRBJ2-1, with D unclear. This CDR3 spans 13 amino acids. The germline V gene encodes CDR1 MNHEY and CDR2 SVGEGT. V shed 6 bases and J shed 7 bases, with 13 bases lying between them. The CDR3 DNA follows: TGTGCCAGCAGCTCCTATAGCCCTAATGAGCAGTTCTTC. This encodes CASSSYSPNEQFF.

This sequence joins TRBV7-9 and TRBJ2-1; 12 bases map to TRBD2. Germline V gene data show CDR1 as SEHNR and CDR2 as FQNEAQ (reference sequence). V was clipped by 4 bases and J by 8 bases; unmatched bases: 3. The CDR3 loop spans 14 amino acids. The chain's CDR3 is CASSWTSGTHEQFF. CDR3 nucleotide sequence: TGTGCCAGCAGCTGGACTAGCGGGACCCATGAGCAGTTCTTC.